This TCR beta chain was obtained from a study of technical replicates of blood from a few donors (dated by TCRdb to about 2017). The germline V gene provides CDR1 SNHLY and CDR2 FYNNEI. V lost 3 bases and J lost 1 base; the stretch between them is 9 bases long. From the cysteine through the phenylalanine, the CDR3 covers 14 amino acids. The read is trimmed to its CDR3 DNA, 42 bases read in frame from base 1. With respect to this clone: Its antigen is not yet known. Per-base qualities were not stored, and no clone one base away is much larger.

The library came from the immunoSEQ multiplex PCR assay. TCRdb took over this immuneACCESS table, retaining in-frame rearrangements with V and J assigned. Such tables are incomplete; in checked studies, under half of the missing clones stem from an unresolved V gene, and the remainder is unexplained. For this sample there are under 100,000 clones; approximately 95% appear just once. The top ten clonotypes cover 0.3% to 0.35% of the sample. Material for sequencing was T cells isolated from PBMCs. The TCR was taken from a human donor in good health. The chain links TRBV2 with TRBJ1-1; no D gene call is confident. For the CDR3, the sequence is CASSDVRGNTEAFF. The DNA sequence is as follows: TGTGCCAGCAGTGACGTGCGGGGGAACACTGAAGCTTTCTTT.